This T cell receptor beta chain is drawn from a study of T-cell reconstitution after alpha-beta-depleted transplantation in children. During its preparation, the TCRbeta library received unique molecular identifiers. TCRdb itself ran the PCR reads through MiXCR, one entry per CDR3 protein. The table lists about 400,000 distinct CDR3 sequences, around 20% of them singletons, with 3.8% in the top ten. CDR3 length: 14 amino acids. From germline, CDR1 is DFQATT and CDR2 SNEGSKA (reference sequence). Trimming shortened V by 0 bases and J by 3 bases, and 11 bases separated the two germline ends. This clonotype was counted ten times or more.

This sequence was found in a human donor who donated a stem cell graft to a child with acute myeloid leukemia. The chain carries TRBV20-1 and TRBJ2-5; D is perhaps TRBD1 or TRBD2 (6 bases each). The sample was PBMCs from the stem cell graft donor, taken from the stem cell graft. Here the CDR3 reads CSARETGGKETQYF. The CDR3 DNA is TGCAGTGCTAGAGAGACAGGCGGGAAAGAGACCCAGTACTTC.